This T cell receptor beta chain was recorded in a study of memory CD4+ T cells and cytomegalovirus serostatus. Study-wide results and limits: The CMV-associated TCR signature appears largely within the CD4+ memory repertoire.

Points on this clone: No antigen is known for it.

The J segment lost 5 bases and the V segment lost 2 bases, leaving 2 bases of the junction unmatched. The CDR3 is made up of 14 amino acids. The germline gives CDR1 SGHNT, CDR2 YYREEE (reference sequence). The sort gate was single viable CD3+CD4+CD8-CD45RO+ cells for memory CD4+ T cells. Clones were sequenced by immunoSEQ multiplex PCR, and TCRdb holds only the in-frame ones, with some missing. The sample holds 60,000 to 75,000 clones, less than 85% seen once. V gene TRBV5-4 combines with J gene TRBJ2-1, with 9 bases matching TRBD2. This clonotype was obtained from an adult in good health and CMV-seronegative. Some clones in this sample may be carry-over from other donors' samples. Sample: memory CD4+ T cells from blood. This CDR3 reads CASSFPSGDNEQFF. Written as DNA, the CDR3 is TGTGCCAGCAGCTTTCCTAGCGGGGACAATGAGCAGTTCTTC.